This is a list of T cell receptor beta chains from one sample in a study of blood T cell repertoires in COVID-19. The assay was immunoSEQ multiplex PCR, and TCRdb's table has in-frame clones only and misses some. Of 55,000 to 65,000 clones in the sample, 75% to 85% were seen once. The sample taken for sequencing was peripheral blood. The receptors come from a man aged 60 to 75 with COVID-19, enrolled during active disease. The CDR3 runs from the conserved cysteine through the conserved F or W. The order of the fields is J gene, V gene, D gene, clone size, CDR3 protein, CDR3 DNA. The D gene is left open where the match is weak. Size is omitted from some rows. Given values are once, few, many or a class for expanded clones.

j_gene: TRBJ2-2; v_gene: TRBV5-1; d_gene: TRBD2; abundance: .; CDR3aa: CASSPSGGAPGELFF; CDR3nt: TGCGCCAGCAGCCCTAGCGGGGGGGCTCCCGGGGAGCTGTTTTTT
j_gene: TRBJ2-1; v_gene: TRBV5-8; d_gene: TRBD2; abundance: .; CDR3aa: CASSPLGSGRASPRYNEQFF; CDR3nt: TGTGCCAGCAGCCCCCTAGGGAGCGGGAGGGCGAGTCCCCGTTACAATGAGCAGTTCTTC
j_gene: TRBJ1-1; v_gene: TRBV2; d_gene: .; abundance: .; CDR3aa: CASRLEGYTEAFF; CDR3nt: TGTGCCAGCAGGTTGGAGGGCTACACTGAAGCTTTCTTT
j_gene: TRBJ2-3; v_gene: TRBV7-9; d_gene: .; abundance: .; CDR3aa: CASSPRTGISTDTQYF; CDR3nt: TGTGCCAGCAGCCCCAGAACCGGGATTAGCACAGATACGCAGTATTTT
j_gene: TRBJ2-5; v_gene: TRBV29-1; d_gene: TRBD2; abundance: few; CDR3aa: CSVTLAGGGYQETQYF; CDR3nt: TGCAGCGTAACTCTAGCGGGAGGGGGGTACCAAGAGACCCAGTACTTC
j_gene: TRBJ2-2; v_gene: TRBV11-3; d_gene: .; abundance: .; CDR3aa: CASSQGGLLTGELFF; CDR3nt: TGTGCCAGCAGCCAGGGGGGACTTCTCACCGGGGAGCTGTTTTTT
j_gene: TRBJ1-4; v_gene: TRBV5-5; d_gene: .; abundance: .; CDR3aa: CASSLGHTPTNEKLFF; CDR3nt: TGTGCCAGCAGCTTGGGGCACACGCCAACTAATGAAAAACTGTTTTTT
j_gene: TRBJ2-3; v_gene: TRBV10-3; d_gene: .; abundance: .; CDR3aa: CAISEDTTDTQYF; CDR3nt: TGTGCCATCAGTGAGGACACCACAGATACGCAGTATTTT
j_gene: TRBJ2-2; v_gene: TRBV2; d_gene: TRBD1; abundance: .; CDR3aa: CASMGQGAGRGTGELFF; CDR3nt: TGTGCCAGCATGGGACAGGGGGCAGGAAGAGGCACCGGGGAGCTGTTTTTT
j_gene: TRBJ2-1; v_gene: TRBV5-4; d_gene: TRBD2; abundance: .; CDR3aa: CRTSGDYNEQFF; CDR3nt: TGTCGTACTAGCGGGGACTACAATGAGCAGTTCTTC
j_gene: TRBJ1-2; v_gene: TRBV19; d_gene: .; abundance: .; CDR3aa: CASSIRFGANYGYTF; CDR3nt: TGTGCCAGTAGTATTAGGTTCGGAGCTAACTATGGCTACACCTTC
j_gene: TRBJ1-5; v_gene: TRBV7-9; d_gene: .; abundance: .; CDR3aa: CASSLVQGASNQPQHF; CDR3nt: TGTGCCAGCAGCTTAGTTCAAGGGGCTTCCAATCAGCCCCAGCATTTT
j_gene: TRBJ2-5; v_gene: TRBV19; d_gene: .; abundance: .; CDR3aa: CASSPPPGRPETQYF; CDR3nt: TGTGCCAGTAGTCCCCCTCCCGGGAGACCAGAGACCCAGTACTTC
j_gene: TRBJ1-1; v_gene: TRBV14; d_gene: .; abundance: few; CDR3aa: CASSLYGVNTEAFF; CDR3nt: TGTGCCAGCAGCCTTTATGGAGTGAACACTGAAGCTTTCTTT
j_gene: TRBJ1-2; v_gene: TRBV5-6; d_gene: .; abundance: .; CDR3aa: CASSLWTAIIYGYTF; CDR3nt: TGTGCCAGCAGCTTGTGGACAGCCATCATCTATGGCTACACCTTC
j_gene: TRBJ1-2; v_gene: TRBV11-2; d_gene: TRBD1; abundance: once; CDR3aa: CASSRGQSRGYGYTF; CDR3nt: TGTGCCAGCAGCCGGGGACAGTCGAGAGGCTATGGCTACACCTTC
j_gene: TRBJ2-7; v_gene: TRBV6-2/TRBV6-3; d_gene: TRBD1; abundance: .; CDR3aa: CASSRNTGVVYEQYF; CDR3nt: TGTGCCAGCAGTCGAAATACAGGGGTTGTATACGAGCAGTACTTC
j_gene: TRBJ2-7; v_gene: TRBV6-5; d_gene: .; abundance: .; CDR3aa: CASGSTKGEQYF; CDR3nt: TGTGCCAGCGGGAGTACGAAAGGGGAGCAGTACTTC
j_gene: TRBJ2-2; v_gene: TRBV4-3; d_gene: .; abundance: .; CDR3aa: CASSQDSLNTGELFF; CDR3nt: TGCGCCAGCAGCCAAGATAGCCTGAACACCGGGGAGCTGTTTTTT
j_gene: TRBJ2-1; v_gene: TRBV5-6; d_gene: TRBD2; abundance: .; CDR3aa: CASRIGLAGGNYNEQFF; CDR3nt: TGTGCCAGCAGAATCGGACTAGCGGGGGGAAACTACAATGAGCAGTTCTTC
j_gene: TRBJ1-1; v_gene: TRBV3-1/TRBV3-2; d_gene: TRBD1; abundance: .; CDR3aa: CASSQPGTGGLRNTEAFF; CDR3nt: TGTGCCAGCAGCCAACCCGGGACAGGGGGCTTAAGGAACACTGAAGCTTTCTTT
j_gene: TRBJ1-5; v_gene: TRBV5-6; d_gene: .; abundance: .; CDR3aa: CASSFRGQPQHF; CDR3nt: TGTGCCAGCAGCTTCCGGGGACAGCCCCAGCATTTT
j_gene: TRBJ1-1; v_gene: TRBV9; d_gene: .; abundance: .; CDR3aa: CASSVGTNTEAFF; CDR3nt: TGTGCCAGCAGCGTTGGCACGAACACTGAAGCTTTCTTT
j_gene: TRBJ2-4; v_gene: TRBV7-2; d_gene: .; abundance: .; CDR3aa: CAGAGDVSKNIQYF; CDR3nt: TGTGCCGGCGCAGGGGATGTGTCCAAAAACATTCAGTACTTC
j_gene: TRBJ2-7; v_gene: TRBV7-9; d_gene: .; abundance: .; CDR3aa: CASSSYPNEQYF; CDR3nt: TGTGCCAGCAGCTCCTACCCCAATGAGCAGTACTTC
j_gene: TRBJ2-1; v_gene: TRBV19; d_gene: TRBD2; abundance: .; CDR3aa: CASSLPGLAIGYEQFF; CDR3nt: TGTGCCAGTAGTCTCCCCGGACTAGCTATCGGATATGAGCAGTTCTTC
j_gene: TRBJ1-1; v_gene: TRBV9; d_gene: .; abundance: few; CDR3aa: CASSFGHNTEAFF; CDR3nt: TGTGCCAGCAGCTTCGGACATAACACTGAAGCTTTCTTT
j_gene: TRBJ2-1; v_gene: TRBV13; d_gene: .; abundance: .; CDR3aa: CASSLGQGRNEQFF; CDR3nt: TGTGCCAGCAGCTTAGGACAGGGGAGGAATGAGCAGTTCTTC
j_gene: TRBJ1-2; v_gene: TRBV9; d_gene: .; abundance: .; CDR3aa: CASSVDPRAAGGYTF; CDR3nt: TGTGCCAGCAGCGTAGATCCCCGGGCCGCGGGGGGCTACACCTTC
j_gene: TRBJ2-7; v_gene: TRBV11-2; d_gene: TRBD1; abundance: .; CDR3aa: CASSSRDRAHEQYF; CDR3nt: TGTGCCAGCAGCTCGCGGGACAGGGCCCACGAGCAGTACTTC
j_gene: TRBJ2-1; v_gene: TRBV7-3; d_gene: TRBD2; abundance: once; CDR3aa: CASSLKGTSGGFNEQFF; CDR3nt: TGTGCCAGCAGCTTAAAAGGGACTAGCGGGGGGTTCAATGAGCAGTTCTTC
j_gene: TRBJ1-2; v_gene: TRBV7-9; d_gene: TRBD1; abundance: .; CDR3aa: CASSRGTGTNYGYTF; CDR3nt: TGTGCCAGCAGCCGTGGGACAGGGACTAACTATGGCTACACCTTC
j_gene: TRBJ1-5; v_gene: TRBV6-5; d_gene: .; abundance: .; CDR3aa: CASSYDSSNQPQHF; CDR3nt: TGTGCCAGCAGTTATGACAGTTCCAATCAGCCCCAGCATTTT
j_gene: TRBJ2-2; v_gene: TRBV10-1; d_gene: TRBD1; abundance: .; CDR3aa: CASIRQGLDTGELFF; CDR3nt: TGCGCCAGCATACGACAGGGGCTGGACACCGGGGAGCTGTTTTTT
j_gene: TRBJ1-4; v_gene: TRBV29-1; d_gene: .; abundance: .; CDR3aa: CSVGQATNEKLFF; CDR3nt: TGCAGCGTGGGACAAGCAACTAATGAAAAACTGTTTTTT
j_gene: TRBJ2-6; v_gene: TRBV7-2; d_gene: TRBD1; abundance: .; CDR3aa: CASSLGQGSFSGANVLTF; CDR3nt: TGTGCCAGCAGCTTAGGACAGGGAAGTTTCAGTGGGGCCAACGTCCTGACTTTC
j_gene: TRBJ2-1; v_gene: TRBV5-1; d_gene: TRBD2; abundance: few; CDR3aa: CASSGLTSGAYNEQFF; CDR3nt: TGCGCCAGCAGCGGGTTGACTAGCGGGGCCTACAATGAGCAGTTCTTC